Shown below are 15 T cell receptor beta chains from a single sample sequenced in a study of early T cells in non-severe SARS-CoV-2 infection. TCRdb independently ran MiXCR on the 5' RACE reads; one entry per CDR3 protein. The sample includes 84,000 or so distinct CDR3 sequences, 12% of them seen just once. Specimen: whole blood. The source is an adult who was a healthcare worker with PCR-confirmed SARS-CoV-2 infection or an uninfected control (not recorded which).

The rearrangement joins TRBV28 to TRBJ1-4, with D unresolved. The CDR3 totals 18 residues. Germline V CDR1 and CDR2: MDHEN, SYDVKM. Trimming pared 5 bases from V and 8 bases from J, leaving 27 bases between. This chain's CDR3 is CASSRSPRGPSGGEKLFF. For the CDR3, the DNA is TGTGCCAGCAGTCGTTCCCCCCGCGGGCCATCCGGTGGGGAAAAACTGTTTTTT.

This clonotype was detected ten times or more. The J gene is TRBJ2-7, the V gene TRBV30, with 7 nucleotides matching TRBD2. The CDR3 runs 16 residues. Germline V gives CDR1 GTSNPN, CDR2 SVGIG (reference sequence). After removal of 2 bases from V and 4 bases from J, the junction contained 14 bases not matched to a gene. CDR3 loop: CAWSLRREFLGYEQYF. Here the CDR3 DNA reads TGTGCCTGGAGTCTCAGGCGGGAGTTCTTGGGTTACGAGCAGTACTTC.

The V gene is TRBV5-4, the J gene TRBJ2-2; a possible D gene is TRBD2 (7 bases). V was clipped by 4 bases and J by 5 bases, with 18 bases between them. The CDR3 covers 16 residues. Germline lookup yields CDR1 SGHNT and CDR2 YYREEE (reference sequence). The CDR3 here is CASSRTGGLMTGELFF. In nucleotides, the CDR3 is TGTGCCAGCAGCCGGACGGGGGGCCTCATGACCGGGGAGCTGTTTTTT.

The sample holds a few counts of this clonotype. V and J are TRBV5-1 and TRBJ2-1; 10 nucleotides agree with TRBD2. The J segment lost 5 bases and the V segment lost 7 bases, leaving 6 bases of the junction unmatched. Looked up from germline, CDR1 is SGHRS and CDR2 is YFSETQ. There are 14 residues in the CDR3. The CDR3 region has the DNA TGCGCCAGCCGTCTAGCGGGAGACCACAATGAGCAGTTCTTC. It encodes CASRLAGDHNEQFF.

The V gene is TRBV12-5, the J gene TRBJ2-1, with D unclear. The V gene's germline CDR1 is LGHNT and CDR2 FRNRAP. The CDR3 consists of 16 residues. The germline V and J ends were trimmed by 0 bases and 0 bases, with 9 bases remaining between them. CDR3 sequence reads: CASGLVLPRSYNEQFF. The CDR3 region has the DNA TGTGCTAGTGGTTTGGTACTTCCCCGCTCCTACAATGAGCAGTTCTTC.

This clonotype was seen more than once but under ten times. V and J are TRBV12-5 and TRBJ1-1; D ambiguous. Trimming pared 5 bases from V and 1 base from J, leaving 2 bases between. Germline lookup yields CDR1 LGHNT and CDR2 FRNRAP. This CDR3 comprises 11 residues. The CDR3 sequence: CASGPNTEAFF. The CDR3 DNA reads as TGTGCTAGTGGTCCGAACACTGAAGCTTTCTTT.

This clonotype showed up many times. This chain uses TRBV4-1 with TRBJ2-1, with TRBD2 as a possible D gene (6 bases). This CDR3 comprises 18 residues. Germline lookup yields CDR1 MGHRA and CDR2 YSYEKL. V gave up 1 base and J gave up 0 bases, with 16 bases separating them. This chain's CDR3 is CASSQAPGLTSSYNEQFF. The CDR3 nucleotides read TGCGCCAGCAGCCAAGCACCGGGACTTACGAGCTCCTACAATGAGCAGTTCTTC.

This clonotype was detected a few times. The genes are TRBV14 and TRBJ2-2; 8 bases are shared with TRBD2. CDR3 size: 20 residues. CDR1 and CDR2 (germline): SGHDN, FVKESK. Germline trimming cut 0 bases from V and 2 bases from J; bases unmatched to any gene: 14. DNA for the CDR3: TGTGCCAGCAGCCAAGATGGATGGGGCGGAGCGGGAGTAAACACCGGGGAGCTGTTTTTT. Amino acids: CASSQDGWGGAGVNTGELFF.

This chain joins TRBV7-6 and TRBJ2-5; D tentatively fits TRBD1 or TRBD2 (5 bases each). Germline V gives CDR1 SGHVS, CDR2 FNYEAQ. Trimming cost V 6 bases and J 4 bases, with 21 bases left between them. The CDR3 length is 16 residues. The CDR3 protein is CASSLGAGASGETQYF. The DNA of the CDR3 is TGTGCCAGCAGTCTCGGAGCTGGGGCCAGCGGAGAGACCCAGTACTTC. Drawing the rest from reference TRBV7-6 and TRBJ2-5, the complete variable domain is GAGVSQSPRYKVTKRGQDVALRCDPISGHVSLYWYRQALGQGPEFLTYFNYEAQQDKSGLPNDRFSAERPEGSISTLTIQRTEQRDSAMYRCASSLGAGASGETQYFGPGTRLLVL.

This clonotype has ten or more counts. The V call is TRBV7-9, the J call TRBJ1-1; D gene uncertain. In germline, CDR1 is SEHNR, CDR2 FQNEAQ (reference sequence). V lost 2 bases and J lost 8, with 9 bases in between. This CDR3 is 12 amino acids long. In DNA form, the CDR3 reads TGTGCCAGCAGCTTATATTCCGTAGAAGCTTTCTTT. Its protein product is CASSLYSVEAFF.

This clonotype showed up many times. The CDR3 loop is CSARRQGAGGELFF. CDR3 DNA sequence: TGCAGTGCTAGGAGACAGGGGGCGGGCGGGGAGCTGTTTTTT. This chain uses TRBV20-1 with TRBJ2-2; 10 bases are a match to TRBD1. CDR1 and CDR2 (germline): DFQATT, SNEGSKA (reference sequence). CDR3 size: 14 residues. The junction had 5 bases not matched to a gene; V was cut back by 3 bases and J by 7 bases.

This clonotype came up many times. V is TRBV28 and J is TRBJ1-2; no reliable D call. Germline values: CDR1 MDHEN, CDR2 SYDVKM. V was clipped by 6 bases and J by 4 bases, with 9 bases between them. The CDR3 is made up of 12 amino acids. The CDR3 nucleotides read TGTGCCAGCAGACTAACCTCCTATGGCTACACCTTC. Residues: CASRLTSYGYTF.

Of note for this clonotype: The junction does not match germline at one end; this may be a read error. This chain joins TRBV7-8 and TRBJ1-1, with D uncertain. CDR1 is SGHVS and CDR2 is FQNEAQ in the germline V gene. The CDR3 covers 14 residues. This chain's CDR3 is CASSLALGNTEVFF. Written as DNA, the CDR3 is TGTGCCAGCAGCTTAGCATTGGGGAACACTGAAGTTTTCTTT.

The rearrangement links TRBV7-2 to TRBJ2-2; D may be TRBD1 (6 bases). The CDR3 has 15 amino acids. Trimming removed 5 bases from V and 4 bases from J, with 14 bases in between. In germline, CDR1 is SGHTA, CDR2 FQGNSA. The CDR3 DNA reads as TGTGCCAGCAGCATTACAGGGATTTCCACCGGGGAGCTGTTTTTT. It encodes CASSITGISTGELFF.

This clonotype came up many times. The chain combines TRBV3-1 with TRBJ2-1; perhaps D is TRBD1 or TRBD2 (5 bases each). The CDR3 contains 14 residues. Germline CDR1 reads LGHDT; CDR2 reads YNNKEL (reference sequence). V was trimmed by 0 bases and J by 9 bases, leaving 12 bases between them. The CDR3 sequence is CASSQDAGAGEQFF. The CDR3 DNA is TGTGCCAGCAGCCAAGACGCCGGGGCCGGTGAGCAGTTCTTC.